Shown below are 17 T cell receptor beta chains from a single sample sequenced in a study of blood T cell repertoires in COVID-19 (dated by TCRdb to the early 2020s). Library prep was done by the immunoSEQ multiplex PCR assay. TCRdb provides this immuneACCESS table in a form limited to in-frame rearrangements. Some clones are lacking; in checked studies, under half of them reflect an unresolved V gene, and why the rest are absent is not known. The sample table holds about 220,000 clones, of which 82% were seen once. The ten largest clones represent approximately 4.5% of the sample. The sequencing input was peripheral blood. Source of these receptors: a woman in her sixties or seventies with acute or convalescent COVID-19.

This clone has a single count. The chain is built from TRBV19 and TRBJ1-6, with a tentative D call TRBD1 (5 bases). The ends were cut back, 6 bases at V and 3 bases at J, with 6 bases in the middle. The length of the CDR3 is 13 residues. CDR1 and CDR2 from the germline V gene are LNHDA and SQIVND (reference sequence). CDR3 nucleotide sequence: TGTGCCAGTAGCGGGGGCTATAATTCACCCCTCCACTTT. Its translation: CASSGGYNSPLHF.

The V and J genes are TRBV6-5 and TRBJ2-3; perhaps TRBD2 as D (7 bases). The germline gives CDR1 MNHEY, CDR2 SVGAGI. With 7 bases removed from V and 4 bases from J, the gap between germline ends came to 15 bases. The CDR3 spans 14 residues. The CDR3 is CASTREGGADTQYF. The DNA for the CDR3 is TGTGCCAGCACCCGAGAAGGGGGGGCAGATACGCAGTATTTT.

The V gene is TRBV25-1, the J gene TRBJ1-5, with 7 bases that match TRBD1. CDR3 size: 15 residues. Unmatched junction bases numbered 6, after V lost 6 bases and J lost 1 base. Looked up from germline, CDR1 is MGHDK and CDR2 is SYGVNS. The DNA for the CDR3 is TGTGCCAGCAGAGCCCCAGGGGGGAGCAATCAGCCCCAGCATTTT. It yields the protein CASRAPGGSNQPQHF.

Turning to this clone: Other DNA sequences from this sample encode an identical CDR3 as well. The J gene is TRBJ1-2, the V gene TRBV5-1; 9 bases are a match to TRBD1. The CDR3 is made up of 14 amino acids. Germline V CDR1 and CDR2: SGHRS, YFSETQ. V shed 0 bases and J 3 bases; nucleotides not matched to a gene: 0. In DNA, the CDR3 is TGCGCCAGCAGCTTGGGACAGGGGGACTATGGCTACACCTTC. Amino acids: CASSLGQGDYGYTF.

This rearrangement joins TRBV27 to TRBJ2-3; D might be TRBD2 (5 bases). Trimming took 10 bases from V and 5 from J, leaving 22 bases between them. This CDR3 is 15 amino acids long. Looked up from germline, CDR1 is MNHEY and CDR2 is SMNVEV (reference sequence). The CDR3 sequence: CATSSALLAKDTQYF. The CDR3 region has the DNA TGTGCCACCTCCTCGGCCCTCCTAGCTAAAGATACGCAGTATTTT.

The chain is built from TRBV7-2 and TRBJ1-2; 7 positions match TRBD1. V was pared by 0 bases and J by 8 bases, with 15 bases of the junction left unmatched. Germline lookup yields CDR1 SGHTA and CDR2 FQGNSA. This CDR3 comprises 17 residues. CDR3 DNA: TGTGCCAGCAGCTTAGCGAAAATTTGGAGGGGGCAGGAAGGCTACACCTTC. It specifies CASSLAKIWRGQEGYTF.

This chain uses TRBV4-3 with TRBJ2-4; 8 nucleotides agree with TRBD2. Germline V lookup: CDR1 LGHNA, CDR2 YSLEER. V dropped 3 bases and J dropped 1; count of bases not matched to a gene: 14. The CDR3 covers 19 residues. CDR3 protein: CASSQGLAGGTLAKNIQYF. DNA for the CDR3: TGCGCCAGCAGCCAGGGTCTGGCGGGGGGTACCTTGGCCAAAAACATTCAGTACTTC.

This clone was picked up a small number of times. This chain uses TRBV7-9 with TRBJ1-5, with D uncertain. The CDR3 consists of 14 residues. Per germline, CDR1 SEHNR and CDR2 FQNEAQ (reference sequence). Between the trimmed V and J ends, which lost 5 bases and 0 bases, there was a span of 8 bases. CDR3 DNA sequence: TGTGCCAGCAGCCCTATTGATAGCAATCAGCCCCAGCATTTT. It specifies CASSPIDSNQPQHF.

This sequence joins TRBV10-3 and TRBJ2-7, with D possibly being TRBD2 (5 bases). Germline-derived CDR1 and CDR2 are ENHRY and SYGVKD. This CDR3 contains 11 residues. The V end was cut by 3 bases, the J end by 6 bases, with 6 bases between. The CDR3 sequence: CAISDGLEQYF. Written as DNA, the CDR3 is TGTGCCATCAGTGATGGACTCGAGCAGTACTTC.

V is TRBV7-9 and J is TRBJ1-5; tentative D call: TRBD1 (5 bases). V was shortened by 4 bases and J by 6 bases, with 10 bases between the two germline ends. The CDR3 covers 13 residues. Germline CDR1 SEHNR, CDR2 FQNEAQ (reference sequence). The CDR3 DNA follows: TGTGCCAGCAGCTGGGGGGACGGTCAGCCCCAGCATTTT. This codes for CASSWGDGQPQHF.

The rearrangement links TRBV5-1 to TRBJ2-2; the match to TRBD1 covers 9 bases. CDR3 length equals 16 residues. CDR1 is SGHRS and CDR2 is YFSETQ in the germline V gene. With V trimmed by 4 bases and J by 4 bases, 8 bases remained unmatched. The CDR3 DNA is TGCGCCAGCAGCGGGGGGACAGGGTTAGTCACCGGGGAGCTGTTTTTT. It encodes CASSGGTGLVTGELFF.

This clone was observed a few times. This rearrangement joins TRBV7-9 to TRBJ2-7; D is undetermined. V lost 2 bases, J lost 0 bases, and 5 bases lay in between. The CDR3 loop spans 13 amino acids. Germline CDR1 and CDR2: SEHNR and FQNEAQ (reference sequence). The CDR3 sequence: CASSLPSSYEQYF. The CDR3 DNA follows: TGTGCCAGCAGCTTACCCAGCTCCTACGAGCAGTACTTC. Looking up the rest from reference TRBV7-9 and TRBJ2-7 gives the full variable domain: DTGVSQNPRHKITKRGQNVTFRCDPISEHNRLYWYRQTLGQGPEFLTYFQNEAQLEKSRLLSDRFSAERPKGSFSTLEIQRTEQGDSAMYLCASSLPSSYEQYFGPGTRLTVT.

The V call is TRBV7-2, the J call TRBJ1-2, with D tentatively TRBD1 (6 bases). Trimming took 5 bases from V and 1 from J, leaving 17 bases between them. CDR1 SGHTA and CDR2 FQGNSA come from the germline V gene. The CDR3 totals 16 residues. DNA of the CDR3: TGTGCCAGCAGCCCCCAGCCAGGGGCAGGTAACTATGGCTACACCTTC. It specifies CASSPQPGAGNYGYTF.

The rearrangement joins TRBV2 to TRBJ1-2; TRBD1 matches at 8 bases. Germline-derived CDR1 and CDR2 are SNHLY and FYNNEI. Trimming at V came to 7 bases and at J to 8 bases, leaving 12 bases not matched to a gene. CDR3 size: 14 residues. The CDR3, as DNA: TGTGCCAGCATCATGGACAGGGACACTAAGGGCTACACCTTC. This translates into CASIMDRDTKGYTF.

This clone has more than one count but fewer than ten. The chain recombines TRBV6-5 with TRBJ1-2; no reliable D call. Germline V gene sequence: CDR1 MNHEY, CDR2 SVGAGI. The V end was cut by 0 bases, the J end by 8 bases, with 16 bases between. The CDR3 length is 15 residues. This chain's CDR3 is CASSYSSGNPRGYTF. CDR3 in DNA: TGTGCCAGCAGTTACTCGAGCGGGAACCCTCGCGGCTACACCTTC.

The chain employs TRBV19 and TRBJ2-7; possible D gene TRBD1, 6 bases. Germline lookup yields CDR1 LNHDA and CDR2 SQIVND (reference sequence). V lost 6 bases and J 0 bases, leaving 15 bases between the germline ends. The CDR3 loop spans 15 amino acids. CDR3 bases: TGTGCCAGTAGGGGACACAGATCAGGCTCCTACGAGCAGTACTTC. The encoded protein is CASRGHRSGSYEQYF.

The V gene is TRBV27, the J gene TRBJ1-2; D not certain. Germline V gene lookup returns CDR1 MNHEY and CDR2 SMNVEV (reference sequence). CDR3 length: 13 amino acids. V was pared by 0 bases and J by 4 bases, with 6 bases between. The CDR3 is CASSLSGPYGYTF. The CDR3 DNA reads as TGTGCCAGCAGTTTATCCGGTCCCTATGGCTACACCTTC.